This T cell receptor beta chain was documented in a study of blood T cell repertoires in COVID-19. The wider study: COVID-19 samples from acute and convalescent phases originated in the United States, Italy and Spain. PBMCs, B-cell-depleted T cells, or T cells provided the cDNA or gDNA that made up the material.

It was during active infection that Seattle patients were enrolled and then longitudinally followed. The CDR3 loop spans 15 amino acids. Germline values: CDR1 SGHVS, CDR2 FQNEAQ. V was clipped by 5 bases and J by 2 bases; unmatched bases: 7. Methods used by the authors: From reference gene primer amplification, estimates of nucleated cell counts were derived. Generated by immunoSEQ multiplex PCR, the TCRdb table keeps only in-frame clones and is missing some. The DNA gave D and trimming, while V, J and clone size come from that table. The sample includes about 390,000 clones, 80% to 90% of them seen just once.

The sample comprised peripheral blood. This TCR was sampled from a woman aged 55-70 years with COVID-19, enrolled during active disease. The gene calls are TRBV7-8 and TRBJ1-2; 8 bases are a match to TRBD1. CDR3 sequence (DNA): TGTGCCAGCAGCCCTCGGGACAGGACGAACTATGGCTACACCTTC. Its translation is CASSPRDRTNYGYTF.